The rows below give T cell receptor beta chains drawn from one sample of a study of blood T cells in healthy people across ages. MiXCR was run by TCRdb on the 5' RACE reads, yielding one entry per CDR3 protein. The data contain approximately 1,000,000 distinct CDR3 sequences, roughly two fifths of them singletons. Specimen: blood. The receptors come from a man younger than 35 in good health. Each CDR3 is given with its conserved first and last residue. The D gene is left open where the match is weak. Not every row has a clone size; where given, it reads once, few, many or a size class.

clone size: .; V gene: TRBV2; J gene: TRBJ1-4; D gene: .; CDR3 protein: CASSARVATKEKLFF
clone size: .; V gene: TRBV6-5; J gene: TRBJ1-4; D gene: .; CDR3 protein: CASSPRGPSRKEKLFF
clone size: few; V gene: TRBV5-5; J gene: TRBJ2-1; D gene: .; CDR3 protein: CASSLSTGNNEQFF
clone size: few; V gene: TRBV7-8; J gene: TRBJ1-1; D gene: TRBD1; CDR3 protein: CASSYWDRPNTEAFF
clone size: .; V gene: TRBV4-3; J gene: TRBJ1-2; D gene: .; CDR3 protein: CASSQDNRGHTF
clone size: .; V gene: TRBV28; J gene: TRBJ1-2; D gene: TRBD1; CDR3 protein: CASSSVAGTGPHYGYTF
clone size: few; V gene: TRBV10-3; J gene: TRBJ2-1; D gene: TRBD2; CDR3 protein: CAIQTSGINNEQFF
clone size: .; V gene: TRBV28; J gene: TRBJ2-7; D gene: TRBD1; CDR3 protein: CASSLTGTGDTYEQYF
clone size: .; V gene: TRBV20-1; J gene: TRBJ2-7; D gene: .; CDR3 protein: CSAAPDGTYEQYF
clone size: .; V gene: TRBV29-1; J gene: .; D gene: TRBD1; CDR3 protein: CSVVQGEETQYF
clone size: .; V gene: TRBV29-1; J gene: TRBJ1-1; D gene: .; CDR3 protein: CSVAPGPEAFF
clone size: few; V gene: TRBV20-1; J gene: TRBJ2-1; D gene: TRBD1; CDR3 protein: CSVQGQATGYNEQFF
clone size: .; V gene: TRBV7-2; J gene: TRBJ2-5; D gene: TRBD2; CDR3 protein: CASSLVAGSIYEQYF